This paragraph covers one TCR beta chain sequence. This entry is derived from a study of blood T cell repertoires in COVID-19. The wider study: The United States, Italy and Spain provided the acute and convalescent COVID-19 samples.

Per the study methods: Reference gene primer amplification yielded estimated nucleated cell counts. The table came from immunoSEQ multiplex PCR; TCRdb's copy has only in-frame clones and leaves some out. That table furnishes V, J and clone size, whereas the DNA furnished D and trimming. The table shows nearly 55,000 clones, with more than 60% occurring only once. The CDR3 is 14 residues long. Germline CDR1 reads SGHDT; CDR2 reads YYEEEE. V shed 2 bases and J 2 bases; nucleotides not matched to a gene: 3. The chain joins TRBV5-6 to TRBJ2-5; 7 bases agree with TRBD2. Sequencing was performed on peripheral blood. The source of this sequence is a human donor with active or convalescent COVID-19. The donor label of this sample is uncertain. CDR3: CASSFGRGQETQYF. DNA of the CDR3: TGTGCCAGCAGCTTTGGGAGGGGTCAAGAGACCCAGTACTTC.